A selection of T cell receptor beta chains follows, all from one sample in a study of blood T cells in healthy people across ages. TCRdb reprocessed the 5' RACE reads via MiXCR and lists one record per CDR3 protein. The sample records roughly 1.4 million distinct CDR3 sequences, 45% to 70% being singletons. The material sequenced was blood. The receptors shown here come from a man between 18 and 35 years old in good health. Both conserved end residues are part of each CDR3. D genes are given only for firm matches. Clone sizes are given selectively: once, few, many, or a class where the clone is expanded.

D | size | length | J | V | DNA | CDR3
. | . | 15 | TRBJ2-1 | TRBV19 | TGTGCCAGTAGTAATGTTGGGTGGTCCTACAATGAGCAGTTCTTC | CASSNVGWSYNEQFF
. | . | 14 | TRBJ2-1 | TRBV12-3/TRBV12-4 | TGTGCCAGCACCCAAGTTTCCGTCTACAATGAGCAGTTCTTC | CASTQVSVYNEQFF
. | . | 16 | TRBJ2-3 | TRBV7-9 | TGTGCCAGCACCTTTTACGTCGGGGCTAGCACAGATACGCAGTATTTT | CASTFYVGASTDTQYF
TRBD1 | . | 15 | TRBJ2-1 | TRBV12-3/TRBV12-4 | TGTGCCAGCAGTTTTCTGACAGGGCCGGCAGGTGAGCAGTTCTTC | CASSFLTGPAGEQFF
. | . | 16 | TRBJ2-7 | TRBV7-2 | TGTGCCAGCAGCCCTGGGACACCCGGGGTCTCCTACGAGCAGTACTTC | CASSPGTPGVSYEQYF
TRBD2 | . | 16 | TRBJ2-2 | TRBV11-3 | TGTGCCAGCAGCCCCACTAGCGGGGGGAACACCGGGGAGCTGTTTTTT | CASSPTSGGNTGELFF
TRBD1 | . | 13 | TRBJ1-3 | TRBV19 | TGTGCCAGTAGCGACAGGGATGGAAACACCATATATTTT | CASSDRDGNTIYF
. | . | 14 | TRBJ1-2 | TRBV5-5 | TGTGCCAGCAGGGCGCCCGGGACCAACTATGGCTACACCTTC | CASRAPGTNYGYTF
. | . | 18 | TRBJ2-5 | TRBV6-4 | TGTGCCAGCAGTCAAAAGGGATGGTACGTTGGGCTCGGAGAGACCCAGTACTTC | CASSQKGWYVGLGETQYF
TRBD2 | . | 15 | TRBJ2-3 | TRBV4-3 | TGCGCCAGCAGCCAAGCACTAGCGGGGTCGGATACGCAGTATTTT | CASSQALAGSDTQYF
TRBD1 | few | 15 | TRBJ1-2 | TRBV4-1 | TGCGCCAGCAGCCAACAACCGGGACAGAGCTATGGCTACACCTTC | CASSQQPGQSYGYTF
. | few | 13 | TRBJ2-5 | TRBV25-1 | TGTGCCAGCAGAGATACAGGCCAAGAGACCCAGTACTTC | CASRDTGQETQYF
. | . | 13 | TRBJ2-7 | TRBV4-3 | TGCGCCAGCAGCCAAGCAGTACGCTACGAGCAGTACTTC | CASSQAVRYEQYF
TRBD2 | few | 15 | TRBJ2-7 | TRBV15 | TGTGCCGCCCCGCGGGGGGGCCGGATGATTTACGAGCAGTACTTC | CAAPRGGRMIYEQYF
. | . | 13 | TRBJ2-7 | TRBV20-1 | TGCAGTGAGTTGGGGACATCCTCCTACGAGCAGTACTTC | CSELGTSSYEQYF
TRBD2 | once | 16 | TRBJ2-3 | TRBV4-1 | TGCGCCAGCAGCACGCTGGGGCTAGCGGGCACAGATACGCAGTATTTT | CASSTLGLAGTDTQYF
. | few | 14 | TRBJ2-3 | TRBV4-3 | TGCGCCAGCAGCCATTCCGGCCACACAGATACGCAGTATTTT | CASSHSGHTDTQYF
TRBD1 | . | 14 | TRBJ1-2 | TRBV3-1 | TGTGCCAGCAGCCCCCGGGACAGCCTCTATGGCTACACCTTC | CASSPRDSLYGYTF
TRBD2 | few | 15 | TRBJ2-1 | TRBV20-1 | TGCAGTGCTAGAGATCCGGCGGGAGATGTAGTTGAGCAGTTCTTC | CSARDPAGDVVEQFF
. | . | 15 | TRBJ1-1 | TRBV15 | TGTGCCACCAGTCCGGGAGGTCCGGGATCCACTGAAGCTTTCTTT | CATSPGGPGSTEAFF
TRBD1 | few | 15 | TRBJ1-6 | TRBV12-3/TRBV12-4 | TGTGCCAGCATTATTCAGGGGGCACGGAATTCACCCCTCCACTTT | CASIIQGARNSPLHF
TRBD2 | . | 16 | TRBJ2-6 | TRBV10-3 | TGTGCCATAGGACTAGCGGGAGGGTCCGGGGCCAACGTCCTGACTTTC | CAIGLAGGSGANVLTF
. | few | 14 | TRBJ2-7 | TRBV5-1 | TGCGCCAGCAGCTTGGAGAGCAGGGTGGACGAGCAGTACTTC | CASSLESRVDEQYF
. | few | 17 | TRBJ1-4 | TRBV4-1 | TGCGCCAGCAGCCAGGGGCGCCTTGATGCAACTAATGAAAAACTGTTTTTT | CASSQGRLDATNEKLFF
. | few | 11 | TRBJ2-7 | TRBV21-1 | TGTGCCAGCAGCATCCTCCACGAGCAGTACTTC | CASSILHEQYF
. | . | 12 | TRBJ2-5 | TRBV5-1 | TGCGCCAGCAGGGAGAATCAAGAGACCCAGTACTTC | CASRENQETQYF
. | . | 13 | TRBJ2-7 | TRBV4-3 | TGCACCAGCAGCCAAGATACCAATTACGAGCAGTACTTC | CTSSQDTNYEQYF
TRBD2 | . | 15 | TRBJ2-7 | TRBV4-1 | TGCGCCAGCAGCCAAGCTATTAGCGGGCCCCCCGAGCAGTACTTC | CASSQAISGPPEQYF
. | . | 15 | TRBJ2-6 | TRBV6-2/TRBV6-3 | TGTGCCAGCAGTCGTCAGGGACCTGGGGCCAACGTCCTGACTTTC | CASSRQGPGANVLTF
. | . | 15 | TRBJ1-1 | TRBV6-2/TRBV6-3 | TGTGCCAGCAGCCCCTACTTACAGGGAAACACTGAAGCTTTCTTT | CASSPYLQGNTEAFF
TRBD2 | . | 16 | TRBJ2-3 | TRBV5-1 | TGCGCCAGCAGCTCATGGCGGGAGGGTCACACAGATACGCAGTATTTT | CASSSWREGHTDTQYF
TRBD1 | few | 16 | TRBJ2-2 | TRBV4-3 | TGCGCCAGCAGCCAAGAGCCAGGGGGGAACACCGGGGAGCTGTTTTTT | CASSQEPGGNTGELFF
. | . | 15 | TRBJ1-6 | TRBV15 | TGTGCCACCAGCAGAGTTCGGTCCTATAATTCACCCCTCCACTTT | CATSRVRSYNSPLHF
. | . | 14 | TRBJ2-5 | TRBV29-1 | TGCAGCGTTCGGGGGACCCTAGGGAGGGAGACCCAGTACTTC | CSVRGTLGRETQYF